The subject of this entry is one T cell receptor (beta chain). Its antigen is currently unknown. This entry is derived from a study of T cell responses to AZD1222 COVID-19 vaccine. V was pared by 7 bases and J by 2 bases, with 4 bases of the junction left unmatched. This CDR3 is built from 13 residues. Germline CDR1 reads MNHEY; CDR2 reads SMNVEV (reference sequence). Study-wide results and limits: Only 5 or 6 AZD1222 recipients tested seropositive at baseline. Regions left unmutated in variants are reportedly the target of nearly half of spike-specific TCRs. Donors, mostly white British, included more females; clonal diversity was possibly underestimated.

Assay: immunoSEQ multiplex PCR; the TCRdb copy retains only in-frame clones and omits some. The sample lists roughly 120,000 clones, around nine tenths seen once, with over 8.5% in the top ten. This sample comprised peripheral blood, obtained on day 0 of AZD1222 vaccination. The origin of this receptor is an adult in good health. V is TRBV27 and J is TRBJ2-7; the match to TRBD1 covers 8 bases. The CDR3, as DNA: TGTGCCAGCAAGGGACAGGCGACCTACGAGCAGTACTTC. Its protein product is CASKGQATYEQYF.